These 26 T cell receptor beta chains were sequenced from one sample in a study of control samples from healthy donors and cancer patients. The data were produced by immunoSEQ multiplex PCR, yet TCRdb's version contains in-frame clones alone and is incomplete. The sample has roughly 84,000 clones; about 91% are singletons. The source material was blood. The source is a man between 50 and 59 years old in good health.

This chain uses TRBV12-3 or TRBV12-4 with TRBJ1-5; D remains ambiguous. The V and J ends lost 5 bases and 1 base respectively, with 6 bases between them. There are 13 residues in the CDR3. The CDR3 is CASSPGSNQPQHF. The DNA of the CDR3 is TGTGCCAGCAGTCCAGGCAGCAATCAGCCCCAGCATTTT.

This sequence joins TRBV2 and TRBJ2-5; D is undetermined. The germline V and J ends were trimmed by 7 bases and 1 base, with 13 bases remaining between them. CDR1 and CDR2 (germline): SNHLY, FYNNEI. The CDR3 covers 14 residues. CDR3 sequence (DNA): TGTGCCAGCACCCGTTTAGTATCCCAAGAGACCCAGTACTTC. Translating it yields CASTRLVSQETQYF.

The V gene is TRBV5-6, the J gene TRBJ2-3; 9 nucleotides line up with TRBD2. CDR1 is SGHDT, CDR2 YYEEEE, per germline. Trimming took 2 bases from V and 1 from J; bases not matched to a gene: 2. This CDR3 has 15 amino acids. CDR3: CASSLAGGGTDTQYF. In DNA form, the CDR3 reads TGTGCCAGCAGCTTAGCGGGGGGCGGCACAGATACGCAGTATTTT.

This clone was recorded a few times. This chain uses TRBV5-7 with TRBJ2-4; 9 positions match TRBD1. TRBV5-7 is sorted into the ORF group, with uncertain function. Trimming cost V 0 bases and J 3 bases; bases outside gene matches: 10. The length of the CDR3 is 18 residues. The CDR3 loop is CASSLGQGGTGGKNIQYF. CDR3 DNA sequence: TGTGCCAGCAGCTTGGGACAGGGGGGGACTGGTGGCAAAAACATTCAGTACTTC.

The rearrangement links TRBV13 to TRBJ2-7, with 7 bases that match TRBD2. Germline V gives CDR1 PRHDT, CDR2 FYEKMQ (reference sequence). The CDR3 sequence is 15 residues long. V shed 2 bases, J shed 2 bases, and the junction held 6 bases outside the gene matches. The CDR3 loop reads CASSLLPSGAYEQYF. CDR3 sequence (DNA): TGTGCCAGCAGCTTACTGCCTAGCGGCGCCTACGAGCAGTACTTC.

The genes are TRBV25-1 and TRBJ2-5, with D tentatively TRBD1 (6 bases). Germline values: CDR1 MGHDK, CDR2 SYGVNS. V was shortened by 1 base and J by 5 bases, with 17 bases between the two germline ends. The CDR3 totals 16 residues. In nucleotides, the CDR3 is TGTGCCAGCAGTGAATCCATCGCAGGGGCAGGGGAGACCCAGTACTTC. Encoded protein: CASSESIAGAGETQYF.

The gene calls are TRBV5-8 and TRBJ1-1; 10 bases agree with TRBD1. The V gene's germline CDR1 is SGHTS and CDR2 YDEGEE. V trimming: 5 bases; J trimming: 8 bases; junction bases outside the gene matches: 6. This CDR3 comprises 13 residues. The CDR3 here is CASRYRDRGEAFF. CDR3 coding DNA: TGTGCCAGCAGATACCGGGACAGGGGAGAAGCTTTCTTT.

This clone showed up just once. The CDR3 here is CASSSRDGGVNEQFF. CDR3 in DNA: TGTGCCAGCAGCTCCCGTGATGGGGGTGTGAATGAGCAGTTCTTC. This chain joins TRBV11-3 and TRBJ2-1; D is tentatively TRBD1 or TRBD2 (5 bases each). Looked up from germline, CDR1 is SGHNT and CDR2 is YENEEA. The CDR3 has 15 amino acids. V lost 4 bases, J lost 7 bases, and 17 bases lay in between.

The chain combines TRBV30 with TRBJ2-7; 9 bases match TRBD2. CDR1 is GTSNPN, CDR2 SVGIG, per germline (reference sequence). J was trimmed by 3 bases and V by 1 base; bases with no gene match: 7. CDR3 length equals 15 residues. CDR3 protein: CAWSAAGGVLYEQYF. For the CDR3, the DNA is TGTGCCTGGAGTGCGGCGGGAGGGGTCCTCTACGAGCAGTACTTC.

This sequence joins TRBV3-1 (or the pseudogene TRBV3-2) and TRBJ1-1, with 8 bases that match TRBD1. Unmatched junction bases numbered 4, after V lost 5 bases and J lost 5 bases. Germline lookup yields CDR1 LGHDT and CDR2 YNNKEL (reference sequence). The length of the CDR3 is 13 residues. The CDR3 sequence: CASSGQGRTEAFF. The CDR3 DNA follows: TGTGCCAGCAGCGGACAGGGTAGGACTGAAGCTTTCTTT.

The chain combines TRBV7-2 with TRBJ1-2; no definite D call. This CDR3 is 15 amino acids long. Germline-derived CDR1 and CDR2 are SGHTA and FQGNSA. V was trimmed by 1 base and J by 7 bases, leaving 16 bases between them. CDR3 amino acids: CASSLETMWAGGYTF. In DNA, the CDR3 is TGTGCCAGCAGCTTAGAAACGATGTGGGCTGGTGGCTACACCTTC.

The rearrangement uses TRBV2 and TRBJ2-2; TRBD1 matches 7 bases. Germline trimming cut 8 bases from V and 2 bases from J; bases unmatched to any gene: 8. CDR1 and CDR2 from the germline V gene are SNHLY and FYNNEI. The CDR3 runs 15 residues. The CDR3 here is CASGRDSSNTGELFF. DNA of the CDR3: TGTGCCAGCGGCCGGGACAGTTCAAACACCGGGGAGCTGTTTTTT.

The gene calls are TRBV2 and TRBJ2-3, with TRBD2 matching 12 bases. V shed 7 bases and J 3 bases; nucleotides not matched to a gene: 5. CDR1 and CDR2 from the germline V gene are SNHLY and FYNNEI. The CDR3 covers 15 residues. The chain's CDR3 is CASNKGLAGTDTQYF. The CDR3 DNA reads TGTGCCAGCAACAAAGGACTAGCGGGGACAGATACGCAGTATTTT.

The chain couples TRBV5-5 to TRBJ1-2, with TRBD1 as a possible D gene (5 bases). Germline V gives CDR1 SGHKS, CDR2 YYEKEE (reference sequence). The CDR3 is 15 residues long. V lost 4 bases and J lost 3, with 16 bases in between. As DNA, the CDR3 is TGTGCCAGCAGCACAGGACCGACTCTTTACTATGGCTACACCTTC. Amino acids: CASSTGPTLYYGYTF.

This chain uses TRBV6-2 or TRBV6-3 with TRBJ2-6; D is ambiguous. The CDR3 consists of 15 residues. Germline loops: CDR1 MNHEY, CDR2 SVGEGT. V was clipped by 6 bases and J by 0 bases, with 9 bases between them. For the CDR3, the DNA is TGTGCCAGCAGCCTGACTTCCTCTGGGGCCAACGTCCTGACTTTC. It yields the protein CASSLTSSGANVLTF.

The gene calls are TRBV27 and TRBJ2-1; D assignment may be TRBD1 or TRBD2 (5 bases each). Germline V gives CDR1 MNHEY, CDR2 SMNVEV (reference sequence). Trimming cost V 5 bases and J 0 bases, with 11 bases left between them. This CDR3 comprises 15 residues. The CDR3: CASSPGASSYNEQFF. In DNA form, the CDR3 reads TGTGCCAGCAGTCCCGGGGCGAGCTCCTACAATGAGCAGTTCTTC.

The rearrangement uses TRBV9 and TRBJ2-1; 7 bases align to TRBD2. Germline assignment: CDR1 SGDLS and CDR2 YYNGEE. V dropped 4 bases and J dropped 3; count of bases not matched to a gene: 7. The CDR3 consists of 15 residues. For the CDR3, the DNA is TGTGCCAGCAGCCTCCGTGGGGGGGGCTACAATGAGCAGTTCTTC. Translated, it gives CASSLRGGGYNEQFF.

The chain combines TRBV4-1 with TRBJ1-1, with D perhaps matching TRBD1 (5 bases). The germline V and J ends were trimmed by 1 base and 1 base, with 10 bases remaining between them. From germline, CDR1 is MGHRA and CDR2 YSYEKL. This CDR3 is built from 15 residues. DNA for the CDR3: TGCGCCAGCAGCCAAGGATCTACAGGGAACACTGAAGCTTTCTTT. As protein: CASSQGSTGNTEAFF.

The chain recombines TRBV11-3 with TRBJ1-1; TRBD1 agrees at 7 bases. Germline trimming cut 5 bases from V and 4 bases from J; bases unmatched to any gene: 10. Germline V CDR1 and CDR2: SGHNT, YENEEA. This CDR3 has 15 residues. CDR3 loop: CASSPQGGLGTEAFF. CDR3 in DNA: TGTGCCAGCAGCCCCCAGGGGGGTCTTGGCACTGAAGCTTTCTTT.

The chain employs TRBV7-6 and TRBJ2-5; TRBD2 agrees at 11 bases. V was clipped by 5 bases and J by 5 bases; unmatched bases: 10. Germline V gene sequence: CDR1 SGHVS, CDR2 FNYEAQ. The CDR3 length is 16 residues. The CDR3 nucleotides are TGTGCCAGCAGCATCCGGACTAGCGGGTTTAAGGAGACCCAGTACTTC. This gives the protein CASSIRTSGFKETQYF.

The gene calls are TRBV4-1 and TRBJ2-4, with 7 bases that match TRBD1. The CDR3 spans 19 residues. From germline, CDR1 is MGHRA and CDR2 YSYEKL. V trimming: 0 bases; J trimming: 0 bases; junction bases outside the gene matches: 11. CDR3 DNA sequence: TGCGCCAGCAGCCAAGAGTCCCCGGGACAGAGAATAGCCAAAAACATTCAGTACTTC. Protein: CASSQESPGQRIAKNIQYF.

The chain links TRBV18 to TRBJ1-4; tentatively, D is TRBD1 (5 bases). V lost 1 base and J lost 2, with 11 bases in between. CDR1 is KGHSH, CDR2 LQKENI, per germline. There are 16 residues in the CDR3. CDR3 loop: CASSPRGIPTNEKLFF. The CDR3 region has the DNA TGTGCCAGCTCACCACGGGGGATCCCGACTAATGAAAAACTGTTTTTT.

The chain couples TRBV5-6 to TRBJ2-5; D not certain. V shed 4 bases and J shed 4 bases, with 20 bases lying between them. Germline assignment: CDR1 SGHDT and CDR2 YYEEEE. There are 16 residues in the CDR3. CDR3 DNA: TGTGCCAGCAGCCGCCCGGGCCCCCGAGGCACAGAGACCCAGTACTTC. Protein product: CASSRPGPRGTETQYF.

The gene calls are TRBV6-6 and TRBJ1-1; D is undetermined. The germline V gene has CDR1 MNHNY and CDR2 SVGAGI (reference sequence). V was trimmed by 0 bases and J by 8 bases, leaving 10 bases between them. The CDR3 has 13 amino acids. CDR3 protein: CASSYSRTEEAFF. Written as DNA, the CDR3 is TGTGCCAGCAGTTACTCCCGGACGGAAGAAGCTTTCTTT.

This clone was recorded once. The V call is TRBV6-2 or TRBV6-3, the J call TRBJ1-1; D gene unclear. CDR3 length: 14 residues. V was clipped by 5 bases and J by 1 base, with 11 bases between them. Germline values: CDR1 MNHEY, CDR2 SVGEGT. The CDR3, as DNA: TGTGCCAGCAGTCGGACTTCCTGGAACACTGAAGCTTTCTTT. Amino acids: CASSRTSWNTEAFF.

The chain couples TRBV5-6 to TRBJ1-1; D unresolved. CDR3 length: 13 residues. The germline V gene encodes CDR1 SGHDT and CDR2 YYEEEE. V lost 4 bases and J lost 1, with 8 bases in between. As DNA, the CDR3 is TGTGCCAGCAGCCTCGAGTGGAACACTGAAGCTTTCTTT. It specifies CASSLEWNTEAFF.